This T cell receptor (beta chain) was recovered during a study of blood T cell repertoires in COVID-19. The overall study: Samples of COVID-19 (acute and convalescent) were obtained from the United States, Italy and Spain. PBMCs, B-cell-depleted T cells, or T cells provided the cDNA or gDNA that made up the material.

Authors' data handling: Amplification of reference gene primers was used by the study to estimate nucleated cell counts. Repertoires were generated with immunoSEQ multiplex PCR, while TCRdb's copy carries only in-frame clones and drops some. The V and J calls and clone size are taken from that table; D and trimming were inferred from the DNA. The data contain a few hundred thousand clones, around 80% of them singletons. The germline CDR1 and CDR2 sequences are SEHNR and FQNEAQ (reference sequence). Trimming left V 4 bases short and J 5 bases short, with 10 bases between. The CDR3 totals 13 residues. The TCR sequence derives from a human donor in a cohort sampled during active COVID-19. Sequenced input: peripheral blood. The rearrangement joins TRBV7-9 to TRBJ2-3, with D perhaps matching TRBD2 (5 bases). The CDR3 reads CASSSPGVDTQYF. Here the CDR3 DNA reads TGTGCCAGCAGCTCCCCCGGGGTAGATACGCAGTATTTT.